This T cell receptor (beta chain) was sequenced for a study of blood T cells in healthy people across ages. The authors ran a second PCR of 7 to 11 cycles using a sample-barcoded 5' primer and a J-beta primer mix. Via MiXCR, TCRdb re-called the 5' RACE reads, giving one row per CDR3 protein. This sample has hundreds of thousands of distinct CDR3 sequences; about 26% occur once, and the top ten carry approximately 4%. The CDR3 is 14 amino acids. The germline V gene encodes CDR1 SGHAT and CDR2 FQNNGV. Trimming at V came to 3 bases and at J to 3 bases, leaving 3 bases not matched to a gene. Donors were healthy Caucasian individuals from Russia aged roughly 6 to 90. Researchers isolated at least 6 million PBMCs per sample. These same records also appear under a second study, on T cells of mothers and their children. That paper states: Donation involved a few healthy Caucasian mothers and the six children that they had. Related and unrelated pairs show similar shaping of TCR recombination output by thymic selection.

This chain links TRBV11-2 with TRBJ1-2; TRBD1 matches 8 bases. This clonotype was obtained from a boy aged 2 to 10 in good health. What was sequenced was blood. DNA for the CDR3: TGTGCCAGCAGCTTCGTACAGGGGGACTATGGCTACACCTTC. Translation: CASSFVQGDYGYTF.